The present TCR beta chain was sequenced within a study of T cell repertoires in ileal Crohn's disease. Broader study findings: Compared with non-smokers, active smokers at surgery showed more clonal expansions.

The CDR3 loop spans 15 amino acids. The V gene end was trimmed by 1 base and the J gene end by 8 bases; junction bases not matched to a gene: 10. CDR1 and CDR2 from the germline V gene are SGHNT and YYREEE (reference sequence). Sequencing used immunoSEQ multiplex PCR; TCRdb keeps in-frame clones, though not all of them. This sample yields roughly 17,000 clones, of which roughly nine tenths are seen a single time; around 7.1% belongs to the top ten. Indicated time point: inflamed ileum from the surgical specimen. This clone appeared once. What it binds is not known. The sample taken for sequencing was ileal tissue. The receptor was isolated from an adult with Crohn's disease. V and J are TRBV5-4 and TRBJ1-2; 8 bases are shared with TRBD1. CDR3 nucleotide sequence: TGTGCCAGCAGCTTGTTGGACAGGGACCCTTACGGCTACACCTTC. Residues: CASSLLDRDPYGYTF. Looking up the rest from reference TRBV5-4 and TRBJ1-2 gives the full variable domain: ETGVTQSPTHLIKTRGQQVTLRCSSQSGHNTVSWYQQALGQGPQFIFQYYREEENGRGNFPPRFSGLQFPNYSSELNVNALELDDSALYLCASSLLDRDPYGYTFGSGTRLTVV.